This T cell receptor (beta chain) appears in the sequencing data of a study of cytomegalovirus exposure and HLA in healthy donors. Findings and caveats of the study: Among the most significant clusters, several appeared linked to common viral pathogens in a later analysis.

The PCR ran on 60 Vbeta and 13 Jbeta primers. Original data processing: Roughly 80 million unique TCR beta chains, some 11 million shared, were counted in a later analysis. Data came from immunoSEQ multiplex PCR; TCRdb stores just in-frame clones and leaves some out. The D gene and trimming were derived from the DNA, and the V and J assignments and clone size from that table. The sample shows roughly 190,000 clones, approximately 85% of them seen only once. Note on this clone: The antigen is undetermined.

Germline-derived CDR1 and CDR2 are MNHEY and SMNVEV (reference sequence). The CDR3 totals 19 residues. The V gene end was trimmed by 7 bases and the J gene end by 2 bases; junction bases not matched to a gene: 18. Sequenced input: PBMCs. The gene calls are TRBV27 and TRBJ2-1, with TRBD2 matching 9 bases. The clonotype originates from a man between 18 and 29 years old in good health and CMV-seronegative. Here the CDR3 DNA reads TGTGCCAGCACAGCCCTCGGCGGGAGGGCCGCTGAGGCCTACAATGAGCAGTTCTTC. Amino acids: CASTALGGRAAEAYNEQFF.